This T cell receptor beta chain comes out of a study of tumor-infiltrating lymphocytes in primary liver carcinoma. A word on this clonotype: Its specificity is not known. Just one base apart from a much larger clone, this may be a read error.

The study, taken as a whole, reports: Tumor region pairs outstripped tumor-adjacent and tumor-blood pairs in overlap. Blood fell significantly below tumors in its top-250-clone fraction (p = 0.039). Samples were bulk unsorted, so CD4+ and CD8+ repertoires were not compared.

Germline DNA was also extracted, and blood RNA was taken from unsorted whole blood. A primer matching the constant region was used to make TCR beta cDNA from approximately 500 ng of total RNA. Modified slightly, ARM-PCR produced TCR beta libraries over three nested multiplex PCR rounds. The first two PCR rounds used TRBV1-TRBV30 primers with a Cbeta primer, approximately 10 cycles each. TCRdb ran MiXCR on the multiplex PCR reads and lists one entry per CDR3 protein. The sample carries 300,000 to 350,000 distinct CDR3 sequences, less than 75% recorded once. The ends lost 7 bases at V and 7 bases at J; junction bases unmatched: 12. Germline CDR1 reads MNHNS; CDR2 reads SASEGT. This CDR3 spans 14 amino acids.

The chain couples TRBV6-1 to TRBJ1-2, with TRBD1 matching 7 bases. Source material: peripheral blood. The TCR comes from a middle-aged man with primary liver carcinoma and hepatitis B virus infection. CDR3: CASTQETGLGGYTF. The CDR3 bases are TGTGCCAGCACTCAGGAGACAGGGTTGGGTGGCTACACCTTC.